The 4 T cell receptor beta chains listed next were all sequenced from one sample in a study of neurological immune-mediated disorders. TCRdb independently ran MiXCR on the 5' RACE reads; one entry per CDR3 protein. The sample holds tens of thousands of distinct CDR3 sequences; about 9.4% are singletons and the top ten take 8.5% to 10%. Time point in this sample: longitudinal time-point 1 (baseline). Sequencing was performed on PBMCs. The source of these receptors is a young man in good health.

At least ten counts were recorded for this clonotype. The rearrangement links TRBV29-1 to TRBJ2-2; 7 nucleotides agree with TRBD2. The CDR3 loop spans 14 amino acids. Germline-derived CDR1 and CDR2 are SQVTM and ANQGSEA. The CDR3 DNA follows: TGCAGTGTAACACCGGGAGGGAACACCGGGGAGCTGTTTTTT. It translates to CSVTPGGNTGELFF.

As to this clonotype: Given a much more abundant clone one base away, this may be a read error. V gene TRBV9 combines with J gene TRBJ2-2; maybe TRBD1 (5 bases). V shed 6 bases and J shed 3 bases, with 18 bases lying between them. Germline V gene lookup returns CDR1 SGDLS and CDR2 YYNGEE. The CDR3 contains 16 residues. CDR3 in DNA: TGTGCCAGCACCCAAGATGGGGCCACTTACACCGGGGAGCTGTTTTTT. The encoded protein is CASTQDGATYTGELFF. The full variable domain, in which reference TRBV9 and TRBJ2-2 provide the parts outside the CDR3, is DSGVTQTPKHLITATGQRVTLRCSPRSGDLSVYWYQQSLDQGLQFLIQYYNGEERAKGNILERFSAQQFPDLHSELNLSSLELGDSALYFCASTQDGATYTGELFFGEGSRLTVL.

Ten or more counts support this clonotype. J is TRBJ1-2 and V is TRBV3-1; 7 nucleotides agree with TRBD1. CDR3 length: 17 amino acids. Germline assignment: CDR1 LGHDT and CDR2 YNNKEL (reference sequence). V shed 4 bases and J 2 bases; nucleotides not matched to a gene: 13. The CDR3 sequence: CASSLLDRASRNYGYTF. The CDR3 DNA reads TGTGCCAGCAGCCTCCTAGACAGGGCCTCGAGGAACTATGGCTACACCTTC. Full variable domain (missing parts from reference TRBV3-1 and TRBJ1-2): DTAVSQTPKYLVTQMGNDKSIKCEQNLGHDTMYWYKQDSKKFLKIMFSYNNKELIINETVPNRFSPKSPDKAHLNLHINSLELGDSAVYFCASSLLDRASRNYGYTFGSGTRLTVV.

The sample holds many counts of this clonotype. This rearrangement joins TRBV5-1 to TRBJ1-1; maybe TRBD1 (5 bases). V dropped 0 bases and J dropped 6 bases, with 9 bases sitting between them. Germline CDR1 SGHRS, CDR2 YFSETQ. The CDR3 consists of 13 residues. CDR3 bases: TGCGCCAGCAGCTTGGCAGGGTCCGCTGAAGCTTTCTTT. It codes for CASSLAGSAEAFF.